The rows below give T cell receptor beta chains drawn from one sample of a study of breast tumors, draining lymph nodes, adjacent tissues. TCRdb passed the multiplex PCR reads through MiXCR, listing each CDR3 protein once. Of approximately 88,000 distinct CDR3 sequences in the sample, approximately 29% were seen once. The sequenced sample consisted of axillary lymph node tissue. Source of these receptors: a female donor with breast cancer. Some clones in this sample may be carry-over from other donors' samples. CDR3s include the opening cysteine and the closing phenylalanine or tryptophan. D genes are given only for firm matches. Not all rows give a size; the values are once, few, many and, for expanded clones, a class.

many TRBJ2-7 TRBV6-2/TRBV6-3 17 - TGTGCCAGCAGTTTCACTGCCCCCTGGGGGATTGGTTGGGAGCAGTACTTC CASSFTAPWGIGWEQYF
many TRBJ2-2 TRBV2 15 TRBD1 TGTGCCAGCAGTGAGAGGGGGCCGAACACCGGGGAGCTGTTTTTT CASSERGPNTGELFF
- TRBJ1-1 TRBV7-2 12 - TGTGCCAGCAGCTTGGTGGGGGTCTGGAGGTTCTTT CASSLVGVWRFF
many TRBJ2-5 TRBV7-9 15 - TGTGCCAGCAGCTCCTTTTTAACAGGGAAAGAGACCCAGTACTTC CASSSFLTGKETQYF
many TRBJ1-6 TRBV7-9 15 - TGTGCCAGCAGCTGGGCCAGGTCCTATAATTCACCCCTCCACTTT CASSWARSYNSPLHF
many TRBJ2-7 TRBV5-1 17 TRBD1 TGCGCCAGCAGCTTGGCCGTCGGGACAGGAGCAAACTACGAGCAGTACTTC CASSLAVGTGANYEQYF
once TRBJ2-7 TRBV20-1 12 - TGCAGTGCTAGAGCCCCTCACTACAAGCCGTACTTC CSARAPHYKPYF
many TRBJ2-2 TRBV7-9 12 - TGTGCCAGCAGCCGGGTGGAAGGGGAGCTGTTTTTT CASSRVEGELFF
- TRBJ2-5 TRBV10-1 13 - TGCGCCAGCAGTGACGGCGGCCAAAAGACCCCGTACTTC CASSDGGQKTPYF
many TRBJ2-7 TRBV6-1 14 - TGTGCCAGCAGTGACCATCGTGAGTGGTACGAGCAGTACTTC CASSDHREWYEQYF
once TRBJ2-1 TRBV4-3 15 - TGCGCCAGCAGCCTAAGCGGAAGCTCCTACGATGAGCAGTTCTTC CASSLSGSSYDEQFF
many TRBJ2-1 TRBV6-5 14 TRBD1 TGTGCCAGCAGGCGGGACAGGGAGTCAGTTGAGCAGTTCTTC CASRRDRESVEQFF
- TRBJ2-3 TRBV24-1 14 - TGTGCCACCAGTGTTAGGGGGGGGACAGATACGCAGTATTTT CATSVRGGTDTQYF
many TRBJ2-5 TRBV4-2 14 - TGTGCCAGCAGCCAAGTTCAGGGGTTGGAGACCCAGTACTTC CASSQVQGLETQYF
few TRBJ2-4 TRBV19 15 - TGTGCCAGTAGTATAAACCCCGAGGCCAAAAGCATTCAGTACTTC CASSINPEAKSIQYF
few TRBJ1-1 TRBV19 13 TRBD1 TGTGCCAGTAGTACAACACAGGGGGCGATGGCTTTCTTT CASSTTQGAMAFF
many TRBJ2-7 TRBV27 13 - TGTGCCAGCAGTTTAGTGGATTCCTACGAGCAGTACTTC CASSLVDSYEQYF
- TRBJ1-2 TRBV7-9 17 - - CASSFYICSARDYGYTF
many TRBJ2-7 TRBV6-2/TRBV6-3 14 - TGTGCCAGCAACCACCCGGGGAGCTCCTACGAGCAGTACTTC CASNHPGSSYEQYF
- TRBJ1-5 TRBV20-1 14 TRBD1 TGCAGTGCTAGGAAGACAGGGAACAATCAGCCCCAGCATTTT CSARKTGNNQPQHF
many TRBJ2-2 TRBV11-3 12 TRBD1 TGTGCCAGCAAGGGGGCGCCCGGGGAGCTGTTTTTT CASKGAPGELFF
- TRBJ1-2 TRBV19 12 - TGTGCCAGTAGTGCCCACAGGGCTAAGTACACCTTC CASSAHRAKYTF
many TRBJ2-7 TRBV28 14 - TGTGCCAGCAGCCTCCCAAGAGACCCCTACGAGCAGTACTTC CASSLPRDPYEQYF
- TRBJ1-6 TRBV7-2 15 - TGTGCCAGCAGCCAAGGCGGGACTGCACCTTCCCCCCTCCACTTT CASSQGGTAPSPLHF
many TRBJ1-2 TRBV29-1 12 - TGCAGCGTTGTCAGGCCCTACTATGGCTACACCTTC CSVVRPYYGYTF
many TRBJ2-6 TRBV3-1 20 TRBD1 TGTGCCAGCAAGTACATAAAGGACGCTAAGGGGGCTTCTGGGGCCAACGTCCTGACTTTC CASKYIKDAKGASGANVLTF
many TRBJ2-1 TRBV11-3 13 - TGTGCCAGCAGCCGACAGAACTACAATGAGCAGTTCTTC CASSRQNYNEQFF